The 5 T cell receptor beta chains in this list originate from one sample, sequenced in a study of blood T cell repertoires in COVID-19. Sequencing used immunoSEQ multiplex PCR; TCRdb keeps in-frame clones, though not all of them. This sample yields approximately 100,000 clones, of which about 89% are seen a single time; about 0.89% belongs to the top ten. Input material: peripheral blood. These receptors all stem from a man aged 55 to 70 with acute or convalescent COVID-19.

The chain employs TRBV6-6 and TRBJ2-2; 7 bases line up with TRBD2. Germline CDR1 MNHNY, CDR2 SVGAGI (reference sequence). CDR3 length: 14 residues. J lost 3 bases, V lost 5 bases, and 3 bases had no gene match. The CDR3 sequence is CASSILADTGELFF. The CDR3 DNA follows: TGTGCCAGCAGTATTCTAGCGGACACCGGGGAGCTGTTTTTT.

The genes are TRBV10-3 and TRBJ1-1; no clear D. The V end was cut by 2 bases, the J end by 1 base, with 5 bases between. CDR3 length: 13 residues. The germline V gene has CDR1 ENHRY and CDR2 SYGVKD. The CDR3 coding sequence is TGTGCCATCAGTGAGGGCCCGAACACTGAAGCTTTCTTT. Translated, it gives CAISEGPNTEAFF.

The chain uses TRBV12-3 or TRBV12-4 and TRBJ1-2, with D hard to call. This CDR3 is built from 11 residues. Trimming cost V 5 bases and J 4 bases, with 5 bases left between them. The CDR3 DNA reads TGTGCCAGCAGTCCGGGCTATGGCTACACCTTC. Protein product: CASSPGYGYTF.

The gene calls are TRBV11-1 and TRBJ1-1; D gene unclear. Germline V gives CDR1 SGHAT, CDR2 FQDESV (reference sequence). The germline V and J ends were trimmed by 6 bases and 3 bases, with 20 bases remaining between them. The CDR3 contains 16 residues. CDR3: CASSLNDRGGDTEAFF. CDR3 nucleotides: TGTGCCAGCAGTTTAAACGATCGAGGCGGGGACACTGAAGCTTTCTTT.

The chain has TRBV30 and TRBJ1-1; D is perhaps TRBD1 (6 bases). This CDR3 contains 12 residues. V lost 2 bases, J lost 5 bases, and 9 bases lay in between. The germline gives CDR1 GTSNPN, CDR2 SVGIG (reference sequence). The CDR3 DNA sequence: TGTGCCTGGAGTCACGGGACAACTGAAGCTTTCTTT. Amino acids: CAWSHGTTEAFF.